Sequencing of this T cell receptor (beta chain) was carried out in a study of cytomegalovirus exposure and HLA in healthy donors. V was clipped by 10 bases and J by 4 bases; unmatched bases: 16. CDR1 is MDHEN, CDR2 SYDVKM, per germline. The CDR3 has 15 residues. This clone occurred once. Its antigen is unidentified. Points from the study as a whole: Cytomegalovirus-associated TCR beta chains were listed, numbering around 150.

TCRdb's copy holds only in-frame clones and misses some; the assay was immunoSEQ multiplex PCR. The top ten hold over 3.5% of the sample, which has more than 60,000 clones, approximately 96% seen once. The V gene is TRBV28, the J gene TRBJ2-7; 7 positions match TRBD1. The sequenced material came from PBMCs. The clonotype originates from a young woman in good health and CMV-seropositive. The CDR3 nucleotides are TGTGCCACCATGAATCCGACAGGGTTTGGTTACGAGCAGTACTTC. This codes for CATMNPTGFGYEQYF.